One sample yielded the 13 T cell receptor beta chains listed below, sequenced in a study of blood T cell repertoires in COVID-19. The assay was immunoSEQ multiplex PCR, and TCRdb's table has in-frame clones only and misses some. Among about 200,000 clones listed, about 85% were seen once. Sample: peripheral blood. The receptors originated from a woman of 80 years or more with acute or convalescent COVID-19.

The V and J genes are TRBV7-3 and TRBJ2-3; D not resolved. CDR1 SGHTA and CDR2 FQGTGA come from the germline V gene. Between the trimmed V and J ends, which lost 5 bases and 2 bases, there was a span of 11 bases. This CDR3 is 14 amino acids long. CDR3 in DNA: TGTGCCAGCAGCCCCGGCGGCCTCACAGATACGCAGTATTTT. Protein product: CASSPGGLTDTQYF.

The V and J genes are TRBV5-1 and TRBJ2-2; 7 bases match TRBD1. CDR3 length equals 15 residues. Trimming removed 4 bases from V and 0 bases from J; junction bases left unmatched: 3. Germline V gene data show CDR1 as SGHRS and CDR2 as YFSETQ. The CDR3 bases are TGCGCCAGCAGCACAGGGGACCCGAACACCGGGGAGCTGTTTTTT. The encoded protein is CASSTGDPNTGELFF.

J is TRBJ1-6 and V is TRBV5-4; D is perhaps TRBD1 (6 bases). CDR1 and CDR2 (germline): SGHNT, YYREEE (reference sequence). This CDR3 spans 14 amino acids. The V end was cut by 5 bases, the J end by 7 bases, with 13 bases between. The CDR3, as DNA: TGTGCCAGCAGATTACAACAGGGAAATTCACCCCTCCACTTT. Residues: CASRLQQGNSPLHF.

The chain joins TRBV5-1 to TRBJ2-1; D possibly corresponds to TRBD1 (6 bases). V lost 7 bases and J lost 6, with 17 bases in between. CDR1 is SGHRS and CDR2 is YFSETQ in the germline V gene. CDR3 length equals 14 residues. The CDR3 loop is CASDPGDGVNEQFF. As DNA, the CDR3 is TGCGCCAGCGATCCAGGGGACGGCGTCAATGAGCAGTTCTTC.

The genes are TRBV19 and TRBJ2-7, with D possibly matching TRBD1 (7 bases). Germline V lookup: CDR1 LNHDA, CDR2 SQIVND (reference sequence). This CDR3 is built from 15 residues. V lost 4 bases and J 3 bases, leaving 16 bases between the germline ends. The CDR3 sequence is CASSRFRQGGYEQYF. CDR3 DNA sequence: TGTGCCAGTAGTAGATTCCGGCAGGGGGGCTACGAGCAGTACTTC.

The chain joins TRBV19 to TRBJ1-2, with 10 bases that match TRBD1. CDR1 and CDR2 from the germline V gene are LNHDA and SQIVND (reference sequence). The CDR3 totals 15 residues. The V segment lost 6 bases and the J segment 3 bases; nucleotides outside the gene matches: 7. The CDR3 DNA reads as TGTGCCAGTAGGACCGGACAGGGGGTTTACTATGGCTACACCTTC. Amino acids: CASRTGQGVYYGYTF.

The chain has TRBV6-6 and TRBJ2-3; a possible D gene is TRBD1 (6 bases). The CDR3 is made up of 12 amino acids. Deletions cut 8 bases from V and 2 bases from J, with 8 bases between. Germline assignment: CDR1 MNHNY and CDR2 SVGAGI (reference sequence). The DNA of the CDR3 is TGTGCCAGCGGGACAAACACAGATACGCAGTATTTT. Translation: CASGTNTDTQYF.

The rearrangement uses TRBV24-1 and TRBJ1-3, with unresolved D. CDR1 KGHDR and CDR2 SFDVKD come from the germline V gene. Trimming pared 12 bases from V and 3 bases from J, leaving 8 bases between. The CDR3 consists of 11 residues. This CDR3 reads CAAVVGNTIYF. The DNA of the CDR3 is TGTGCCGCTGTAGTTGGAAACACCATATATTTT.

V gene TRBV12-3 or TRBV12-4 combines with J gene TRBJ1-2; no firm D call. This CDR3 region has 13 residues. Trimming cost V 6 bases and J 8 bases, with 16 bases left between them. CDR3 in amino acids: CASSMNFGGGYTF. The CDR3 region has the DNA TGTGCCAGCAGCATGAACTTTGGCGGCGGCTACACCTTC.

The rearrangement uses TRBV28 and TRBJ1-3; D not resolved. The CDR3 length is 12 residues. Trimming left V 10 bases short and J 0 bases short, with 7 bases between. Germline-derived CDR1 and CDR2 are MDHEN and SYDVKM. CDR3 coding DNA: TGTGCCACCCGGGTCTCTGGAAACACCATATATTTT. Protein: CATRVSGNTIYF.

This CDR3 is CASSMAGTANYGYTF. The CDR3 DNA is TGTGCCAGTAGTATGGCCGGGACAGCTAACTATGGCTACACCTTC. This chain joins TRBV19 and TRBJ1-2; 7 positions agree with TRBD1. From germline, CDR1 is LNHDA and CDR2 SQIVND (reference sequence). The CDR3 consists of 15 residues. With V trimmed by 3 bases and J by 0 bases, 4 bases remained unmatched. Looking up the rest from reference TRBV19 and TRBJ1-2 gives the full variable domain: DGGITQSPKYLFRKEGQNVTLSCEQNLNHDAMYWYRQDPGQGLRLIYYSQIVNDFQKGDIAEGYSVSREKKESFPLTVTSAQKNPTAFYLCASSMAGTANYGYTFGSGTRLTVV.

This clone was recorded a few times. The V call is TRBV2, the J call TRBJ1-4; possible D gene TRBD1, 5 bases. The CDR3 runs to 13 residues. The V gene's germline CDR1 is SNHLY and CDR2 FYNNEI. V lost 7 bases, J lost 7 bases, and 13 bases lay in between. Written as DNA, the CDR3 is TGTGCCAGCACAGGGATTGGTAGTGAAAAACTGTTTTTT. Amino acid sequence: CASTGIGSEKLFF.

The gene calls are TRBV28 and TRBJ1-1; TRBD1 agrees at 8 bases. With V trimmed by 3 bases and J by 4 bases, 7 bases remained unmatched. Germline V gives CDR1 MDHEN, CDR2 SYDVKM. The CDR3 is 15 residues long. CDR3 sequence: CASSFGAGGITEAFF. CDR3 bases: TGTGCCAGCAGTTTTGGGGCAGGGGGCATCACTGAAGCTTTCTTT.